This T cell receptor (beta chain) was sequenced in a study of CD8 T cells in ankylosing spondylitis. Study-wide findings and caveats: Reports of some motif variants in reactive arthritis synovial fluid and blood predate this one. CD8+ by phenotype, disease-linked clones were relatively rare in peripheral blood. A motif in TCR beta, a set of eight or nine highly homologous variants, appeared characteristic of ankylosing spondylitis blood. In ankylosing spondylitis patients, matched synovial fluid reportedly showed significant enrichment of disease-linked clones.

A remark on this clonotype: Its antigen is not identified.

Each CDR3 protein is one row after TCRdb ran MiXCR on the 5' RACE reads. The sample records around 300,000 distinct CDR3 sequences, about 14% being singletons. The clonotype was recovered from a male donor with ankylosing spondylitis or in good health (not recorded which). Sequencing input: blood, either unsorted or a sorted T cell fraction (not recorded which).

In DNA form, the CDR3 reads TGCGCCAGCAGCCTACGACTAGCGGGGTCGGGCACAGATACGCAGTATTTT. Translated: CASSLRLAGSGTDTQYF. The chain recombines TRBV5-1 with TRBJ2-3; 11 nucleotides agree with TRBD2. CDR1 SGHRS and CDR2 YFSETQ come from the germline V gene. V dropped 4 bases and J dropped 1; count of bases not matched to a gene: 8. This CDR3 is built from 17 residues.